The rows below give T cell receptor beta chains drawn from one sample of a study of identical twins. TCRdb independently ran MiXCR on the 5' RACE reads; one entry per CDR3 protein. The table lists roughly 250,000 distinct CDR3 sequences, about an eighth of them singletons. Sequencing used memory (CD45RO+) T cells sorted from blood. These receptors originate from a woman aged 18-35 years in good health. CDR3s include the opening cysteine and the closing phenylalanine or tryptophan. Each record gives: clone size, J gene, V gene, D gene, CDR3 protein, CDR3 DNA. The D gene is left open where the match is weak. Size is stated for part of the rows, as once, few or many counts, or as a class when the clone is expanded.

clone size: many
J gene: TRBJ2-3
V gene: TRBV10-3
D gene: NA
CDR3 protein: CAIRGGTRSTDTQYF
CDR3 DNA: TGTGCCATCAGGGGCGGAACCCGGAGCACAGATACGCAGTATTTT

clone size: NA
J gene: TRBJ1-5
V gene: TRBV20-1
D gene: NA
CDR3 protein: CSATGVNQPQHF
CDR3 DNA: TGCAGTGCTACAGGGGTTAATCAGCCCCAGCATTTT

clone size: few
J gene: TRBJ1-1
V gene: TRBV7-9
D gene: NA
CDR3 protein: CASSLGRTLGNTEAFF
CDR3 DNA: TGTGCCAGCAGCCTCGGTCGGACGCTGGGGAACACTGAAGCTTTCTTT

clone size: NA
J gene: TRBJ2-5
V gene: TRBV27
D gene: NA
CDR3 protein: CASRPVLAAETQYF
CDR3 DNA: TGTGCCAGCAGGCCGGTCCTGGCGGCAGAGACCCAGTACTTC

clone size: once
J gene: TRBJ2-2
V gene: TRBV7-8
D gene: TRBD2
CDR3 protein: CASIGTKSTGELFF
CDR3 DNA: TGTGCCAGCATCGGGACTAAAAGCACCGGGGAGCTGTTTTTT

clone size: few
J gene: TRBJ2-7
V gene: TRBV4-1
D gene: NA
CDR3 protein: CASSQVGRARSYEQYF
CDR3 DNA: TGCGCCAGCAGCCAAGTTGGTCGGGCACGGTCCTACGAGCAGTACTTC

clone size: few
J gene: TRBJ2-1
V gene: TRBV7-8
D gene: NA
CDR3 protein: CASSFGPNEQFF
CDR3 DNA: TGTGCCAGCAGCTTTGGTCCCAATGAGCAGTTCTTC

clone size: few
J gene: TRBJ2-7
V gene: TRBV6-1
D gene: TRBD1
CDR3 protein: CASARQGSMYEQYF
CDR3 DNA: TGTGCCAGTGCGAGACAGGGTAGCATGTACGAGCAGTACTTC

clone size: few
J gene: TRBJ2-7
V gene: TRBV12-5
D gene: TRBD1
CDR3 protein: CASGLRDRGLEQYF
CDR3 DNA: TGTGCTAGTGGTTTGCGGGACAGGGGACTCGAGCAGTACTTC

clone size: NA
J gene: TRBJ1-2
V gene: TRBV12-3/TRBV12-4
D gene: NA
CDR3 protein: CASSPRTLYGYTF
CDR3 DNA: TGTGCCAGCAGTCCCCGGACGTTATATGGCTACACCTTC

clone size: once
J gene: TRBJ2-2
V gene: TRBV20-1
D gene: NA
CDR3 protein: CSARSTPGSNTGELFF
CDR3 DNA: TGCAGTGCTAGATCGACACCGGGATCGAACACCGGGGAGCTGTTTTTT

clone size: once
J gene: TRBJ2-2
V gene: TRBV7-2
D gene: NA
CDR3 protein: CASSWGGSTGELFF
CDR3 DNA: TGTGCCAGCAGCTGGGGGGGCTCAACCGGGGAGCTGTTTTTT

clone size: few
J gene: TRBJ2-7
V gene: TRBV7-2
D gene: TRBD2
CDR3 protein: CASSPRGGPYEQYF
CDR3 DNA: TGTGCCAGCAGCCCTCGGGGGGGGCCCTACGAGCAGTACTTC

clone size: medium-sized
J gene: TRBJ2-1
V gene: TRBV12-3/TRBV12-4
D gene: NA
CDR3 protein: CASSLKVVGWGGNEQFF
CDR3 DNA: TGTGCCAGCAGTTTGAAAGTGGTGGGCTGGGGAGGCAATGAGCAGTTCTTC

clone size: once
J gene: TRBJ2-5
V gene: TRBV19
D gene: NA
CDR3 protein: CASSFWGSGQETQYF
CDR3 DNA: TGTGCCAGTAGTTTCTGGGGTAGCGGCCAAGAGACCCAGTACTTC

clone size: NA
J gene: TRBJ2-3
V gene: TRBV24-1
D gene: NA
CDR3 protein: CATSDPASRGTDTQYF
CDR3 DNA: TGTGCCACCAGTGACCCTGCCTCGCGCGGCACAGATACGCAGTATTTT

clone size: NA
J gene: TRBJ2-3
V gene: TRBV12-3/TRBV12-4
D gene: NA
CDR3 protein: CASSLWGISSTDTQYF
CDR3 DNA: TGTGCCAGCAGTTTATGGGGGATATCTAGCACAGATACGCAGTATTTT

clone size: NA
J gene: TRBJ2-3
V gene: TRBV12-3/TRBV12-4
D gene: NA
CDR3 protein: CASSATRGWGTDTQYF
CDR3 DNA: TGTGCCAGCAGTGCCACCAGGGGATGGGGCACAGATACGCAGTATTTT

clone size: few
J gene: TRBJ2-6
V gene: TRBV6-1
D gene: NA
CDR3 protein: CASSPTTLLSGANVLTF
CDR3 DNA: TGTGCCAGCAGTCCAACTACCTTACTCTCTGGGGCCAACGTCCTGACTTTC

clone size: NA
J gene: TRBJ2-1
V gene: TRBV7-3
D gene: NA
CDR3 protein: CAGSARSGNEQFF
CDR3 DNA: TGTGCCGGCAGCGCCCGATCCGGCAATGAGCAGTTCTTC

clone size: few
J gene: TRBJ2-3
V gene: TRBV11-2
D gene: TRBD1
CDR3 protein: CASTFTGEDTQYF
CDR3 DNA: TGTGCCAGCACCTTTACAGGGGAAGATACGCAGTATTTT

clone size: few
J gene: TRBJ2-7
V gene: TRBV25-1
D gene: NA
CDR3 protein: CASSARSYEQYF
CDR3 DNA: TGTGCCAGCAGTGCCCGCTCCTACGAGCAGTACTTC

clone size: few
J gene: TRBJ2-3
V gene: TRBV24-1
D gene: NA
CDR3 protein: CATSASSSTDTQYF
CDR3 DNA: TGTGCCACCAGTGCTAGCAGCAGCACAGATACGCAGTATTTT

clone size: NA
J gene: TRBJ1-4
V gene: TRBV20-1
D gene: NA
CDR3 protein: CSASSGRIEKLFF
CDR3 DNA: TGCAGTGCTAGTTCCGGACGGATTGAAAAACTGTTTTTT

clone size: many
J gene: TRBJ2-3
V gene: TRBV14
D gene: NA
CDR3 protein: CASSQPGTLTDTQYF
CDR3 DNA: TGTGCCAGCAGCCAACCCGGGACTCTGACAGATACGCAGTATTTT

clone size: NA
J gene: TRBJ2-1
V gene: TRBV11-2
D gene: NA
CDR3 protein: CASSLDPGQQFF
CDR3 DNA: TGTGCCAGCAGCTTAGATCCGGGCCAGCAGTTCTTC

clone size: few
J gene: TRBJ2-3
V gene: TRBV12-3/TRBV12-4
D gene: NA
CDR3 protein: CASSLDLGAGGADTQYF
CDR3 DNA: TGTGCCAGCAGTTTAGATTTGGGGGCAGGAGGCGCAGATACGCAGTATTTT

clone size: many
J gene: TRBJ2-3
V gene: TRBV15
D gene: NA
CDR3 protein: CATSYDQMQYF
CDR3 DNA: TGTGCCACCAGCTATGACCAGATGCAGTATTTT

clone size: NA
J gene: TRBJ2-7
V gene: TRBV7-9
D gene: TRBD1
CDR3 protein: CASSPGGTGHYEQYF
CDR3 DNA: TGTGCCAGCAGCCCCGGCGGGACAGGGCACTACGAGCAGTACTTC

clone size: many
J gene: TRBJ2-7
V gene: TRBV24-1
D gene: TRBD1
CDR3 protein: CATTSRRDRPEWEQYF
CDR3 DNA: TGTGCCACCACTTCCCGCCGGGACAGGCCAGAATGGGAGCAGTACTTC

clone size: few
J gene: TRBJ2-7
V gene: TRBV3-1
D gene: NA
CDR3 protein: CASSQPLSYEQYF
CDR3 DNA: TGTGCCAGCAGCCAACCTCTATCCTACGAGCAGTACTTC

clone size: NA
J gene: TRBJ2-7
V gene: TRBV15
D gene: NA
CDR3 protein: CATSRDSGYEQYF
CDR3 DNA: TGTGCCACCAGCAGAGATTCAGGGTACGAGCAGTACTTC

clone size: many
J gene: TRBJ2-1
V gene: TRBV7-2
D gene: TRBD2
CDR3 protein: CASSLKLAGDYNEQFF
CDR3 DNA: TGTGCCAGCAGCTTAAAGCTAGCGGGGGATTACAATGAGCAGTTCTTC

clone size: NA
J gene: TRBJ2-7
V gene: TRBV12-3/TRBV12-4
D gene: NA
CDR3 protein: CASSVTGRGQGQYF
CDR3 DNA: TGTGCCAGCAGTGTGACAGGGAGGGGACAAGGGCAGTACTTC

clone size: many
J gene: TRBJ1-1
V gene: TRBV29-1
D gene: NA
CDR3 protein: CSVVRSHRVSAEAFF
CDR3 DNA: TGCAGCGTTGTCCGGTCCCACAGGGTAAGCGCTGAAGCTTTCTTT

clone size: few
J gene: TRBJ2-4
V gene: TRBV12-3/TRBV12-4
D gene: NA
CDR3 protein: CASTSGGVGKNIQYF
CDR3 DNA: TGTGCCAGCACCTCCGGGGGCGTCGGAAAAAACATTCAGTACTTC